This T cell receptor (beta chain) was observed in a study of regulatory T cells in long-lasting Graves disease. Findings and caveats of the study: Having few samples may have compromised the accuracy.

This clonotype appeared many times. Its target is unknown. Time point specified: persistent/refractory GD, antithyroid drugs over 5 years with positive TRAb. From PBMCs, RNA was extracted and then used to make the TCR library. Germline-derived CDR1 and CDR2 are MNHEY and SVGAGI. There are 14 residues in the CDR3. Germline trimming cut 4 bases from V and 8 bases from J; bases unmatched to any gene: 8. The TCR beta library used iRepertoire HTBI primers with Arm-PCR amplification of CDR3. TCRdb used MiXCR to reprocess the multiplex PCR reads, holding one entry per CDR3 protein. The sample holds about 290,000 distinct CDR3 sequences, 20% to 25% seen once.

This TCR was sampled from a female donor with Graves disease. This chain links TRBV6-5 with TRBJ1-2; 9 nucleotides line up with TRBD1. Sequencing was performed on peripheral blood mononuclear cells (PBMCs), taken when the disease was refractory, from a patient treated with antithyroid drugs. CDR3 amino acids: CASSSPTGGRGYTF. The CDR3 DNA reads TGTGCCAGCAGTTCCCCCACAGGGGGCCGAGGCTACACCTTC.